The 19 T cell receptor beta chains listed next were all sequenced from one sample in a study of CD8 T cells in Susac syndrome. Random hexamers were used to reverse transcribe roughly 0.45 to 1 ug of RNA. Each CDR3 protein is one row after TCRdb ran MiXCR on the immunoSEQ multiplex PCR reads. The sample gives some 120,000 distinct CDR3 sequences, 90% to 95% of which show up once; around 0.12% is in the top ten. Sequencing was performed on CD4+ T cells from PBMCs. The source is a human donor in good health.

This clonotype has just one count. For the CDR3, the DNA is TGTGCCAGCAGCTATAACCTGGGGAATCAGCCCCAGCATTTT. It codes for CASSYNLGNQPQHF. This chain joins TRBV3-1 and TRBJ1-5; D remains ambiguous. This CDR3 comprises 14 residues. Germline CDR1 is LGHDT and CDR2 is YNNKEL (reference sequence). Trimming took 5 bases from V and 4 from J, leaving 12 bases between them.

Only a few counts were recorded for this clonotype. The chain recombines TRBV7-2 with TRBJ2-1; D is undetermined. The ends were cut back, 0 bases at V and 6 bases at J, with 0 bases in the middle. This CDR3 is built from 11 residues. Germline V gives CDR1 SGHTA, CDR2 FQGNSA. The CDR3 reads CASSLANEQFF. The DNA of the CDR3 is TGTGCCAGCAGCTTAGCCAATGAGCAGTTCTTC.

The chain recombines TRBV5-4 with TRBJ2-2; maybe TRBD2 (6 bases). In germline, CDR1 is SGHNT, CDR2 YYREEE (reference sequence). This CDR3 spans 13 amino acids. V dropped 3 bases and J dropped 8 bases, with 11 bases sitting between them. The CDR3 nucleotides read TGTGCCAGCAGCTCCTGGGAGGTGGGGGAGCTGTTTTTT. This translates into CASSSWEVGELFF.

The chain couples TRBV3-1 to TRBJ1-3, with no clear D. The V gene's germline CDR1 is LGHDT and CDR2 YNNKEL (reference sequence). The CDR3 covers 13 residues. V was shortened by 4 bases and J by 4 bases, with 8 bases between the two germline ends. CDR3 region: CASSPRRGNTIYF. The CDR3 DNA reads as TGTGCCAGCAGCCCTAGACGGGGAAACACCATATATTTT.

The chain joins TRBV5-1 to TRBJ2-1; 10 bases line up with TRBD2. Trimming took 3 bases from V and 9 from J; bases not matched to a gene: 9. Germline V gene sequence: CDR1 SGHRS, CDR2 YFSETQ. The CDR3 length is 15 residues. CDR3 amino acids: CASSSLAGVPVEQFF. CDR3 nucleotides: TGCGCCAGCAGCTCCCTAGCGGGAGTTCCCGTTGAGCAGTTCTTC.

The chain joins TRBV18 to TRBJ2-5, with a possible D match to TRBD1 (6 bases). V was shortened by 5 bases and J by 4 bases, with 11 bases between the two germline ends. This CDR3 has 13 residues. Per germline, CDR1 KGHSH and CDR2 LQKENI. The CDR3 coding sequence is TGTGCCAGCTCAAGAAGGACAGTAGAGACCCAGTACTTC. Translating it yields CASSRRTVETQYF. The variable domain in full, completed from reference TRBV18 and TRBJ2-5, reads NAGVMQNPRHLVRRRGQEARLRCSPMKGHSHVYWYRQLPEEGLKFMVYLQKENIIDESGMPKERFSAEFPKEGPSILRIQQVVRGDSAAYFCASSRRTVETQYFGPGTRLLVL.

V and J are TRBV28 and TRBJ1-2, with D uncertain. Germline V gives CDR1 MDHEN, CDR2 SYDVKM. The CDR3 spans 13 residues. The V and J ends lost 4 bases and 4 bases respectively, with 10 bases between them. The chain's CDR3 is CASSWSGSYGYTF. The DNA for the CDR3 is TGTGCCAGCAGTTGGTCCGGGAGCTATGGCTACACCTTC.

This chain connects TRBV5-4 to TRBJ2-7; 9 nucleotides match TRBD1. J gave up 2 bases and V 3 bases, and 9 bases lay outside the gene matches. The CDR3 runs 16 residues. Per germline, CDR1 SGHNT and CDR2 YYREEE (reference sequence). In DNA form, the CDR3 reads TGTGCCAGCAGCTCCCTGACAGGGGGGGAACCCTACGAGCAGTACTTC. This encodes CASSSLTGGEPYEQYF.

J is TRBJ2-4 and V is TRBV12-3 or TRBV12-4, with D uncertain. Trimming removed 3 bases at V and 2 bases at J, with 8 bases between. The CDR3 runs 14 residues. CDR3 sequence (DNA): TGTGCCAGCAGTTTCGGCGGTTCCAAAAACATTCAGTACTTC. Translating gives CASSFGGSKNIQYF.

This chain connects TRBV27 to TRBJ1-1; D is undetermined. CDR1 is MNHEY, CDR2 SMNVEV, per germline (reference sequence). V gave up 8 bases and J gave up 0 bases, with 16 bases separating them. This CDR3 contains 15 residues. The CDR3 here is CASSRRELMNTEAFF. The CDR3 DNA reads as TGTGCCAGCTCCCGGAGGGAGCTGATGAACACTGAAGCTTTCTTT.

V gene TRBV23-1 combines with J gene TRBJ1-1; 12 bases match TRBD1. TRBV23-1 carries the ORF label, with uncertain function. Unmatched junction bases numbered 17, after V lost 10 bases and J lost 5 bases. This CDR3 is 17 amino acids long. In nucleotides, the CDR3 is TGCGCCACTCCAACCCACCGGGACAGGGGGCAAGGAACTGAAGCTTTCTTT. Its protein product is CATPTHRDRGQGTEAFF.

The chain uses TRBV12-3 or TRBV12-4 and TRBJ1-3; 8 positions match TRBD1. With V trimmed by 6 bases and J by 1 base, 5 bases remained unmatched. The CDR3 has 15 residues. In nucleotides, the CDR3 is TGTGCCAGCAGCGGACAGGGTTTATCTGGAAACACCATATATTTT. Translation: CASSGQGLSGNTIYF.

The chain carries TRBV7-2 and TRBJ1-2, with D perhaps TRBD1 (5 bases). The V and J ends lost 5 bases and 10 bases respectively, with 20 bases between them. The CDR3 length is 14 residues. Germline V gene sequence: CDR1 SGHTA, CDR2 FQGNSA. The CDR3 sequence: CASSTLGTAGPYTF. CDR3 in DNA: TGTGCCAGCAGCACCCTGGGTACCGCAGGGCCCTACACCTTC. Based on the CDR3 plus reference TRBV7-2 and TRBJ1-2, the full variable domain is GAGVSQSPSNKVTEKGKDVELRCDPISGHTALYWYRQSLGQGLEFLIYFQGNSAPDKSGLPSDRFSAERTGGSVSTLTIQRTQQEDSAVYLCASSTLGTAGPYTFGSGTRLTVV.

V is TRBV29-1 and J is TRBJ2-1, with unresolved D. This CDR3 spans 10 amino acids. V was shortened by 5 bases and J by 5 bases, with 4 bases between the two germline ends. Germline CDR1 and CDR2: SQVTM and ANQGSEA. The CDR3 here is CSVFHNEQFF. The CDR3 nucleotides read TGCAGCGTTTTCCACAATGAGCAGTTCTTC.

The chain uses TRBV5-1 and TRBJ1-3; TRBD1 matches 7 bases. CDR1 and CDR2 (germline): SGHRS, YFSETQ. Trimming removed 0 bases from V and 0 bases from J; junction bases left unmatched: 3. The CDR3 length is 16 residues. In DNA form, the CDR3 reads TGCGCCAGCAGCTTGGGGGACAGCAGCTCTGGAAACACCATATATTTT. This sequence encodes CASSLGDSSSGNTIYF. Combining the CDR3 with reference TRBV5-1 and TRBJ1-3 gives the whole variable domain KAGVTQTPRYLIKTRGQQVTLSCSPISGHRSVSWYQQTPGQGLQFLFEYFSETQRNKGNFPGRFSGRQFSNSRSEMNVSTLELGDSALYLCASSLGDSSSGNTIYFGEGSWLTVV.

The V call is TRBV2, the J call TRBJ1-2, with no clear D. The germline gives CDR1 SNHLY, CDR2 FYNNEI. With 1 base removed from V and 8 bases from J, the gap between germline ends came to 11 bases. This CDR3 is built from 13 residues. This chain's CDR3 is CASSEEGPLGYTF. The CDR3 region has the DNA TGTGCCAGCAGTGAAGAAGGTCCCTTAGGCTACACCTTC.

CDR3 sequence reads: CASSLSAGPLYEQYF. The CDR3 region has the DNA TGTGCCAGCAGTTTATCAGCCGGCCCATTATACGAGCAGTACTTC. The V and J genes are TRBV27 and TRBJ2-7, with D unclear. The V and J ends lost 0 bases and 4 bases respectively, with 13 bases between them. In germline, CDR1 is MNHEY, CDR2 SMNVEV (reference sequence). There are 15 residues in the CDR3.

The V call is TRBV5-4, the J call TRBJ1-2; D is ambiguous. The ends were cut back, 0 bases at V and 7 bases at J, with 16 bases in the middle. The CDR3 spans 15 residues. Germline CDR1 is SGHNT and CDR2 is YYREEE (reference sequence). In nucleotides, the CDR3 is TGTGCCAGCAGCTTGGGGGGTGAGGGTTTGCGTGGCTACACCTTC. Residues: CASSLGGEGLRGYTF. The entire variable domain, with the rest obtained from reference TRBV5-4 and TRBJ1-2, is as follows: ETGVTQSPTHLIKTRGQQVTLRCSSQSGHNTVSWYQQALGQGPQFIFQYYREEENGRGNFPPRFSGLQFPNYSSELNVNALELDDSALYLCASSLGGEGLRGYTFGSGTRLTVV.

The count of this clonotype is one. The V and J genes are TRBV12-3 or TRBV12-4 and TRBJ2-7, with D possibly matching TRBD2 (6 bases). This CDR3 has 14 residues. V was pared by 4 bases and J by 3 bases, with 13 bases between. The CDR3 loop reads CASSSRELGYEQYF. CDR3 sequence (DNA): TGTGCCAGCAGTTCTCGGGAGCTCGGCTACGAGCAGTACTTC.